A single sample is the source of the 23 T cell receptor beta chains below, sequenced in a study of cytomegalovirus exposure and HLA in healthy donors. 60 Vbeta and 13 Jbeta primers were used in PCR. The repertoire was sequenced with immunoSEQ multiplex PCR; TCRdb's copy has only in-frame clones and lacks some. The sample carries 90,000 to 120,000 clones, around 80% recorded once. Sequenced material: PBMCs. All receptors derive from a woman aged 40 to 55 in good health and CMV-seronegative.

This chain joins TRBV18 and TRBJ1-1; D is undetermined. CDR1 is KGHSH and CDR2 is LQKENI in the germline V gene. V shed 3 bases and J shed 7 bases, with 9 bases lying between them. The CDR3 contains 12 residues. The CDR3 sequence: CASSPLRGEAFF. CDR3 sequence (DNA): TGTGCCAGCTCACCTTTGAGAGGTGAAGCTTTCTTT.

This chain uses TRBV7-2 with TRBJ2-3; D uncertain. This CDR3 is built from 12 residues. Trimming took 5 bases from V and 0 from J, leaving 3 bases between them. Germline CDR1 SGHTA, CDR2 FQGNSA. CDR3 residues: CASSRSTDTQYF. CDR3 in DNA: TGTGCCAGCAGCCGGAGCACAGATACGCAGTATTTT.

This clone has more than one count but fewer than ten. The V call is TRBV30, the J call TRBJ1-2; TRBD1 matches 8 bases. The V gene end was trimmed by 7 bases and the J gene end by 4 bases; junction bases not matched to a gene: 17. The CDR3 loop spans 16 amino acids. Germline CDR1 GTSNPN, CDR2 SVGIG (reference sequence). As DNA, the CDR3 is TGTGCCTCCCCCGACAGGGGTCGGGCCTATGGCTATGGCTACACCTTC. It encodes CASPDRGRAYGYGYTF. Variable domain in full (rest from reference TRBV30 and TRBJ1-2): SQTIHQWPATLVQPVGSPLSLECTVEGTSNPNLYWYRQAAGRGLQLLFYSVGIGQISSEVPQNLSASRPQDRQFILSSKKLLLSDSGFYLCASPDRGRAYGYGYTFGSGTRLTVV.

The chain employs TRBV7-2 and TRBJ2-1; 15 positions agree with TRBD2. With V trimmed by 5 bases and J by 9 bases, 5 bases remained unmatched. The CDR3 is 15 amino acids. CDR1 is SGHTA, CDR2 FQGNSA, per germline. The CDR3 DNA reads as TGTGCCAGCAGCCCCGGGACTAGCGGGAGGAGTGAGCAGTTCTTC. Protein product: CASSPGTSGRSEQFF.

The V and J genes are TRBV4-3 and TRBJ2-7; 8 nucleotides match TRBD2. The CDR3 extends over 15 amino acids. The ends lost 5 bases at V and 5 bases at J; junction bases unmatched: 11. The germline CDR1 and CDR2 sequences are LGHNA and YSLEER. The CDR3 DNA sequence: TGCGCCAGCAGCGAACCGGGACTAGACGTTCACGAGCAGTACTTC. Residues: CASSEPGLDVHEQYF.

The rearrangement links TRBV28 to TRBJ2-5; the match to TRBD1 covers 10 bases. The DNA matches TRBJ2-7 better at its end, which makes the J call doubtful. The CDR3 contains 18 residues. CDR1 MDHEN and CDR2 SYDVKM come from the germline V gene. DNA of the CDR3: TGTGCCAGCCAAGTTCGGCTGGGAAGAGGGGACAGGGGCTACGAGCAGTACTTC. This gives the protein CASQVRLGRGDRGYEQYF.

This clone appeared a few times. The CDR3: CASSSDRQSSGNTIYF. The CDR3 DNA is TGTGCCAGCAGCTCTGACAGGCAGTCCTCTGGAAACACCATATATTTT. The chain joins TRBV7-2 to TRBJ1-3; TRBD1 is a possible D gene (6 bases). The CDR3 extends over 16 amino acids. Trimming pared 4 bases from V and 0 bases from J, leaving 13 bases between. The V gene's germline CDR1 is SGHTA and CDR2 FQGNSA.

The chain carries TRBV6-5 and TRBJ1-5, with unresolved D. The CDR3 is made up of 13 amino acids. V was pared by 6 bases and J by 9 bases, with 15 bases between. In germline, CDR1 is MNHEY, CDR2 SVGAGI. The CDR3 loop is CASRPDGDRPQHF. The CDR3 DNA reads TGTGCCAGCAGGCCGGACGGGGATCGGCCCCAGCATTTT.

The rearrangement links TRBV18 to TRBJ2-5; the match to TRBD2 covers 10 bases. The DNA end lines up better with TRBJ2-7; the J call may be wrong. The CDR3 runs 15 residues. Germline loops: CDR1 KGHSH, CDR2 LQKENI. CDR3 residues: CASSPPLAGAYEQYF. CDR3 coding DNA: TGTGCCAGCTCACCGCCGCTAGCGGGAGCCTACGAGCAGTACTTC.

The chain recombines TRBV7-2 with TRBJ2-5; no definite D call. The germline CDR1 and CDR2 sequences are SGHTA and FQGNSA. This CDR3 is 13 amino acids long. Trimming left V 4 bases short and J 4 bases short, with 10 bases between. The DNA of the CDR3 is TGTGCCAGCAGCTCGGTCAGAGGAGAGACCCAGTACTTC. Protein: CASSSVRGETQYF.

The rearrangement joins TRBV7-2 to TRBJ2-2; 10 bases are shared with TRBD2. The junction had 1 base not matched to a gene; V was cut back by 1 base and J by 5 bases. Germline CDR1 is SGHTA and CDR2 is FQGNSA. The CDR3 loop spans 15 amino acids. CDR3 coding DNA: TGTGCCAGCAGCTTAGGAGCGGGGGGGACCGGGGAGCTGTTTTTT. Translation: CASSLGAGGTGELFF. The full variable domain, rest sourced from reference TRBV7-2 and TRBJ2-2, is GAGVSQSPSNKVTEKGKDVELRCDPISGHTALYWYRQSLGQGLEFLIYFQGNSAPDKSGLPSDRFSAERTGGSVSTLTIQRTQQEDSAVYLCASSLGAGGTGELFFGEGSRLTVL.

The rearrangement uses TRBV7-2 and TRBJ2-3, with 7 bases matching TRBD2. This CDR3 has 19 residues. Germline V gives CDR1 SGHTA, CDR2 FQGNSA. Trimming cost V 0 bases and J 3 bases; bases outside gene matches: 15. DNA for the CDR3: TGTGCCAGCAGCTTAGCTTGGGGACTAACGGGAGCAGGGACAGATACGCAGTATTTT. Protein sequence: CASSLAWGLTGAGTDTQYF.

V usage is TRBV19 and J usage is TRBJ1-4; D remains unclear. This CDR3 spans 14 amino acids. CDR1 and CDR2 (germline): LNHDA, SQIVND (reference sequence). V lost 2 bases, J lost 4 bases, and 8 bases lay in between. The CDR3 loop is CASSIQVYNEKLFF. CDR3 in DNA: TGTGCCAGTAGTATACAGGTTTATAATGAAAAACTGTTTTTT.

This clone occurred once. The chain joins TRBV4-3 to TRBJ1-6, with D maybe TRBD1 (6 bases). The germline CDR1 and CDR2 sequences are LGHNA and YSLEER. V was trimmed by 4 bases and J by 7 bases, leaving 23 bases between them. The CDR3 runs to 18 residues. In nucleotides, the CDR3 is TGCGCCAGCAGCCGGGGCAGGGGAGAAGGGCTAGGAAATTCACCCCTCCACTTT. It specifies CASSRGRGEGLGNSPLHF.

This clone was counted a few times. The chain couples TRBV19 to TRBJ2-3, with 7 bases that match TRBD2. Per germline, CDR1 LNHDA and CDR2 SQIVND (reference sequence). The CDR3 loop spans 15 amino acids. Trimming took 8 bases from V and 0 from J; bases not matched to a gene: 8. The CDR3 region is CASHVASGSTDTQYF. The CDR3 DNA sequence: TGTGCCAGTCATGTGGCTAGCGGCAGCACAGATACGCAGTATTTT.

V usage is TRBV10-1 and J usage is TRBJ2-3; 9 bases fit TRBD1. The junction had 14 bases not matched to a gene; V was cut back by 9 bases and J by 4 bases. The germline CDR1 and CDR2 sequences are WNHNN and SYGVQD (reference sequence). This CDR3 is built from 16 residues. The CDR3 DNA sequence: TGCGCCAGGAATTCCGGGACAGGGCGTGGAGCAGATACGCAGTATTTT. Translating gives CARNSGTGRGADTQYF.

This clone has a single count. The chain carries TRBV9 and TRBJ1-2, with 7 bases aligning to TRBD1. The V gene's germline CDR1 is SGDLS and CDR2 YYNGEE. After removal of 5 bases from V and 4 bases from J, the junction contained 5 bases not matched to a gene. This CDR3 contains 13 residues. The CDR3 sequence is CASRGDSSYGYTF. Here the CDR3 DNA reads TGTGCCAGCAGGGGGGACAGTTCCTATGGCTACACCTTC.

The chain couples TRBV2 to TRBJ1-2; tentatively, D is TRBD1 (5 bases). V lost 5 bases, J lost 8 bases, and 15 bases lay in between. CDR1 is SNHLY, CDR2 FYNNEI, per germline. CDR3 size: 13 residues. The CDR3 here is CASSRDLIEGYTF. CDR3 nucleotide sequence: TGTGCCAGCAGTCGGGACTTAATAGAGGGCTACACCTTC.

For the CDR3, the DNA is TGTGCCAGCAGTTTGGTCGGCGAGCAGTACTTC. Translating it yields CASSLVGEQYF. The V call is TRBV25-1, the J call TRBJ2-7; D gene unclear. V lost 5 bases to trimming and J lost 6 bases, with 8 bases between them. Germline V gene sequence: CDR1 MGHDK, CDR2 SYGVNS. The CDR3 consists of 11 residues.

The rearrangement uses TRBV28 and TRBJ2-1, with D perhaps TRBD1 (6 bases). CDR3 size: 15 residues. Germline CDR1 and CDR2: MDHEN and SYDVKM. The germline V and J ends were trimmed by 2 bases and 2 bases, with 10 bases remaining between them. Written as DNA, the CDR3 is TGTGCCAGCAGTTTAGTAGGGGGAACCTACAATGAGCAGTTCTTC. This codes for CASSLVGGTYNEQFF.

This sequence joins TRBV4-1 and TRBJ2-2, with 13 bases lining up with TRBD2. This CDR3 spans 16 amino acids. The germline gives CDR1 MGHRA, CDR2 YSYEKL. The V gene end was trimmed by 4 bases and the J gene end by 4 bases; junction bases not matched to a gene: 3. The CDR3, as DNA: TGCGCCAGCAGCCGGACTAGCGGGAGAGGCACCGGGGAGCTGTTTTTT. Translated: CASSRTSGRGTGELFF.

The V gene is TRBV28, the J gene TRBJ1-5, with no clear D. Germline V lookup: CDR1 MDHEN, CDR2 SYDVKM. Trimming took 2 bases from V and 7 from J, leaving 6 bases between them. This CDR3 region has 12 residues. The CDR3 region has the DNA TGTGCCAGCAGTTTACCAGAACAGCCCCAGCATTTT. This translates into CASSLPEQPQHF. Full variable domain (outside the CDR3, taken from reference TRBV28 and TRBJ1-5): DVKVTQSSRYLVKRTGEKVFLECVQDMDHENMFWYRQDPGLGLRLIYFSYDVKMKEKGDIPEGYSVSREKKERFSLILESASTNQTSMYLCASSLPEQPQHFGDGTRLSIL.

The gene calls are TRBV30 and TRBJ1-2, with D possibly matching TRBD1 (6 bases). V was pared by 4 bases and J by 4 bases, with 13 bases between. CDR3 length: 13 amino acids. Per germline, CDR1 GTSNPN and CDR2 SVGIG (reference sequence). CDR3 nucleotides: TGTGCCTGGACGCACAGGGCGGCCTATGGCTACACCTTC. Translated: CAWTHRAAYGYTF.